One sample yielded the 14 T cell receptor beta chains listed below, sequenced in a study of a mutant IDH1 vaccine in newly diagnosed glioma. No antigen has been assigned to these receptors. The assay was immunoSEQ multiplex PCR, and TCRdb's table has in-frame clones only and misses some. Of tens of thousands of clones in the sample, around three quarters were seen once. Documented time point: week 11, during vaccination. One vaccine dose held 300 ug of mutant IDH1 20-mer peptide and came with topical imiquimod. The sequenced sample was PBMCs, obtained from a glioma patient whose treatment included an IDH1 peptide vaccine. Receptors originate from a man aged 35 to 55 with glioma.

This clone has only a few counts. This chain connects TRBV6-4 to TRBJ2-2; D is perhaps TRBD1 or TRBD2 (5 bases each). CDR3 length: 15 residues. Trimming took off 3 bases at V and 5 bases at J, with 13 bases between the two ends. CDR1 and CDR2 from the germline V gene are MRHNA and SNTAGT. CDR3 region: CASSEGAGGTGELFF. CDR3 coding DNA: TGTGCCAGCAGTGAAGGGGCAGGCGGGACCGGGGAGCTGTTTTTT.

The chain couples TRBV5-1 to TRBJ2-7; 8 bases map to TRBD2. Trimming at V came to 1 base and at J to 6 bases, leaving 6 bases not matched to a gene. The germline CDR1 and CDR2 sequences are SGHRS and YFSETQ. This CDR3 region has 14 residues. The CDR3 sequence: CASSLTGTSLEQYF. CDR3 DNA: TGCGCCAGCAGCTTGACCGGGACTAGTCTCGAGCAGTACTTC. Based on the CDR3 plus reference TRBV5-1 and TRBJ2-7, the full variable domain is KAGVTQTPRYLIKTRGQQVTLSCSPISGHRSVSWYQQTPGQGLQFLFEYFSETQRNKGNFPGRFSGRQFSNSRSEMNVSTLELGDSALYLCASSLTGTSLEQYFGPGTRLTVT.

The genes are TRBV5-6 and TRBJ2-6; D is perhaps TRBD1 (5 bases). The CDR3 extends over 15 amino acids. Between the trimmed V and J ends, which lost 1 base and 3 bases, there was a span of 8 bases. The germline V gene has CDR1 SGHDT and CDR2 YYEEEE. CDR3 nucleotide sequence: TGTGCCAGCAGCTTGCTGACAGATGGGGCCAACGTCCTGACTTTC. It codes for CASSLLTDGANVLTF.

This chain links TRBV19 with TRBJ2-2, with D unresolved. Trimming removed 3 bases at V and 4 bases at J, with 18 bases between. This CDR3 spans 17 amino acids. CDR1 is LNHDA, CDR2 SQIVND, per germline (reference sequence). CDR3 sequence reads: CASSIGLRLNSTGELFF. DNA of the CDR3: TGTGCCAGTAGTATCGGCCTGCGGCTAAACTCCACCGGGGAGCTGTTTTTT.

The chain combines TRBV25-1 with TRBJ1-4; 7 bases fit TRBD1. J was trimmed by 4 bases and V by 9 bases; bases with no gene match: 5. Germline V gene sequence: CDR1 MGHDK, CDR2 SYGVNS. This CDR3 has 13 residues. CDR3 bases: TGTGCCAGTAGGGACAGCAATAATGAAAAACTGTTTTTT. Translation gives CASRDSNNEKLFF.

The chain combines TRBV5-1 with TRBJ2-1; a possible D gene is TRBD2 (6 bases). CDR3 length: 11 amino acids. The V end was cut by 4 bases, the J end by 9 bases, with 8 bases between. Germline CDR1 reads SGHRS; CDR2 reads YFSETQ. DNA for the CDR3: TGCGCCAGCAGCAGGGGAGGTGAGCAGTTCTTC. Protein: CASSRGGEQFF.

The genes are TRBV27 and TRBJ1-2, with D unclear. The CDR3 is 14 amino acids. V lost 3 bases and J lost 2, with 10 bases in between. Germline lookup yields CDR1 MNHEY and CDR2 SMNVEV (reference sequence). The CDR3 DNA reads as TGTGCCAGCAGTTTGAAGATTAGCAACTATGGCTACACCTTC. Its translation: CASSLKISNYGYTF.

The chain is built from TRBV6-1 and TRBJ2-7, with TRBD2 identical over 10 bases. With 4 bases clipped from V and 3 bases from J, the junction kept 6 bases outside the gene matches. The CDR3 consists of 15 residues. Germline V gives CDR1 MNHNS, CDR2 SASEGT. CDR3 sequence reads: CASSGKREGIYEQYF. The CDR3 DNA reads TGTGCCAGCAGTGGAAAGCGGGAGGGTATCTACGAGCAGTACTTC.

The J gene is TRBJ2-4, the V gene TRBV5-5; no clear D. V lost 4 bases, J lost 1 base, and 9 bases lay in between. CDR1 and CDR2 (germline): SGHKS, YYEKEE (reference sequence). The CDR3 covers 14 residues. DNA of the CDR3: TGTGCCAGCAGCAACCCCCGGGCCAAAAACATTCAGTACTTC. Its protein product is CASSNPRAKNIQYF.

The rearrangement joins TRBV29-1 to TRBJ2-1; a possible D gene is TRBD2 (5 bases). This CDR3 is built from 14 residues. Trimming took off 1 base at V and 5 bases at J, with 12 bases between the two ends. Germline V CDR1 and CDR2: SQVTM, ANQGSEA. In DNA, the CDR3 is TGCAGCGTTGAAGGCCCGGTGAGGGACAATGAGCAGTTCTTC. Its protein product is CSVEGPVRDNEQFF.

The chain recombines TRBV6-4 with TRBJ1-2; 7 bases line up with TRBD1. The CDR3 extends over 12 amino acids. V trimming: 5 bases; J trimming: 8 bases; junction bases outside the gene matches: 5. Germline V gene lookup returns CDR1 MRHNA and CDR2 SNTAGT. CDR3 in DNA: TGTGCCAGCAGTAACAGGGGTGGAGGCTACACCTTC. Translation gives CASSNRGGGYTF.

The rearrangement uses TRBV6-1 and TRBJ2-7; the D is unclear. Germline V gene sequence: CDR1 MNHNS, CDR2 SASEGT. The length of the CDR3 is 13 residues. V was shortened by 7 bases and J by 0 bases, with 10 bases between the two germline ends. This chain's CDR3 is CASINGASYEQYF. CDR3 bases: TGTGCCAGCATTAACGGTGCCTCCTACGAGCAGTACTTC.

This chain uses TRBV7-9 with TRBJ2-7; D might be TRBD2 (6 bases). Trimming cost V 3 bases and J 7 bases, with 13 bases left between them. Germline V gene lookup returns CDR1 SEHNR and CDR2 FQNEAQ (reference sequence). The length of the CDR3 is 13 residues. The CDR3, as DNA: TGTGCCAGCAGCTTTGGAGGGAAGGATGAGCAGTACTTC. It specifies CASSFGGKDEQYF.

The rearrangement links TRBV2 to TRBJ2-7; tentatively, D is TRBD2 (8 bases). This CDR3 spans 15 amino acids. The V gene lost 6 bases and the J gene lost 6 bases, with 21 bases spanning the gap. Germline CDR1 SNHLY, CDR2 FYNNEI. The DNA for the CDR3 is TGTGCCAGCAGGGCCCGAGACGGGAGGGGGCGCGAGCAGTACTTC. Protein sequence: CASRARDGRGREQYF.